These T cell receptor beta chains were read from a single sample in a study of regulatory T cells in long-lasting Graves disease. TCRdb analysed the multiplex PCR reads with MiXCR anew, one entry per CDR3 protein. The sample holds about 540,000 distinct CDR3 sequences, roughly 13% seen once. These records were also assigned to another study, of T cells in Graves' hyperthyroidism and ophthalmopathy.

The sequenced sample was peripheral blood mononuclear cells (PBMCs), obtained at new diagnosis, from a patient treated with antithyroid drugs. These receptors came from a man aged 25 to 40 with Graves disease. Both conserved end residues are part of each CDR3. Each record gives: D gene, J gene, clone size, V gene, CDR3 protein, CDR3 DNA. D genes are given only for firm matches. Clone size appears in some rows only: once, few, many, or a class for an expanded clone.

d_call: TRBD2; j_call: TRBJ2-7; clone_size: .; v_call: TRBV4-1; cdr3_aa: CASSPRLPAGGDEQYF; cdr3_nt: TGCGCCAGCAGCCCTCGTTTGCCAGCGGGGGGTGACGAGCAGTACTTC
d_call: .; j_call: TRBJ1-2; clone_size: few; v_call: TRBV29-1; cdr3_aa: CSVKLGVGYTF; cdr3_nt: TGCAGCGTTAAGTTGGGGGTTGGCTACACCTTC
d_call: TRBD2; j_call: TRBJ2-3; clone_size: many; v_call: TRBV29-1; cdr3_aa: CSVEGGGRTTDTQYF; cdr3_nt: TGCAGCGTTGAAGGGGGCGGGAGGACCACAGATACGCAGTATTTT
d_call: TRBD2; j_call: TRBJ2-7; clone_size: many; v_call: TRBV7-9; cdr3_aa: CASSFMTSGRGYEQYF; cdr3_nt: TGTGCCAGCAGCTTTATGACTAGCGGGAGAGGATACGAGCAGTACTTC
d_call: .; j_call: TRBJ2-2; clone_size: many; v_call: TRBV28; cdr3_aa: CASRHETTGELFF; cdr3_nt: TGTGCCAGCAGACACGAGACCACCGGGGAGCTGTTTTTT
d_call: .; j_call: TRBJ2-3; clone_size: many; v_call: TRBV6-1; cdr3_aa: CASSAPSRPDTQYF; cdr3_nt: TGTGCCAGCAGTGCGCCCTCGAGGCCAGATACGCAGTATTTT
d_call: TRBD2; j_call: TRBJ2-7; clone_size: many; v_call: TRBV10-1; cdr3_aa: CASSEASGDYEQYF; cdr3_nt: TGCGCCAGCAGTGAGGCTAGCGGGGACTACGAGCAGTACTTC
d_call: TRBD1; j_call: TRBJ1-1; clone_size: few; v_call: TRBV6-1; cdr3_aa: CASRRIGTGRFSSTEAFF; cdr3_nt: TGTGCCAGCAGGCGCATTGGGACAGGACGGTTTTCCAGCACTGAAGCTTTCTTT
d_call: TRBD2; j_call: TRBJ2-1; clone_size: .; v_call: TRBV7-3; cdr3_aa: CASSSTSGGQFF; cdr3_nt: TGTGCCAGCAGCTCGACTAGCGGGGGGCAGTTCTTC
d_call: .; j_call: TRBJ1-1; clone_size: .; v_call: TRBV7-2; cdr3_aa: CASSLRGGLGTEAFF; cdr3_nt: TGTGCCAGCAGCTTAAGAGGGGGGCTCGGAACTGAAGCTTTCTTT
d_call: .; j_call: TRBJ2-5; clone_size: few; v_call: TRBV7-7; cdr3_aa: CASSLERKQETQYF; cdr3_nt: TGTGCTAGCAGCTTAGAAAGGAAGCAAGAGACCCAGTACTTC
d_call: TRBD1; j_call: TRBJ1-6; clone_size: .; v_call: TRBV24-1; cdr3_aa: CATSDGQARNSPLHF; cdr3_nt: TGTGCCACCAGTGATGGACAGGCGCGGAATTCACCCCTCCACTTT
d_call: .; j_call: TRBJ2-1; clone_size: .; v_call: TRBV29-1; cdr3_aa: CSVEDARANEQFF; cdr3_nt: TGCAGCGTTGAAGACGCTAGGGCCAATGAGCAGTTCTTC
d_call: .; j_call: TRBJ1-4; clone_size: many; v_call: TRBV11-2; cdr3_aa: CASSPTTGTIGEKLFF; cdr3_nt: TGTGCCAGCAGCCCCACTACGGGGACAATCGGGGAAAAACTGTTTTTT
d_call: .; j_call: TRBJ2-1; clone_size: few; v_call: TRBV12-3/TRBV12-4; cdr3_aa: CASSLKGGHEQFF; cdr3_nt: TGTGCCAGCAGTTTAAAGGGGGGGCATGAGCAGTTCTTC
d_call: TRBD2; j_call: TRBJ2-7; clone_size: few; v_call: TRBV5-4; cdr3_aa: CASSFPGLADEQYF; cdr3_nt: TGTGCCAGCAGCTTCCCGGGACTAGCGGACGAGCAGTACTTC
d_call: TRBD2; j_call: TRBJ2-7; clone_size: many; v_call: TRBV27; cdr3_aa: CASTSPSTSGYEQYF; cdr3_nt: TGTGCCAGCACATCACCCTCCACTAGCGGGTACGAGCAGTACTTC
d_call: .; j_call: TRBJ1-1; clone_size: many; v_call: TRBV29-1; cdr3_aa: CSATANTEAFF; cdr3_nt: TGCAGCGCGACAGCGAACACTGAAGCTTTCTTT
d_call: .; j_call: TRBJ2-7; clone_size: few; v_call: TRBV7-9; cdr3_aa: CASSFDPPRGQYF; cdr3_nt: TGTGCCAGCAGCTTCGACCCGCCGCGCGGGCAGTACTTC
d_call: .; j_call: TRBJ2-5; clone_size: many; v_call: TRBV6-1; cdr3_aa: CASSPSGWETQYF; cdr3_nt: TGTGCCAGCAGTCCCTCAGGGTGGGAGACCCAGTACTTC
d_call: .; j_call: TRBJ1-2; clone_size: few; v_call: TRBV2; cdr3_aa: CASSDPYGYTF; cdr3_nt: TGTGCCAGCAGTGATCCCTATGGCTACACCTTC
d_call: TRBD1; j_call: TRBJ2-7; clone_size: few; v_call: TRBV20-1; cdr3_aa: CSARDPTGGRYEQYF; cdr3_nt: TGCAGTGCTAGAGATCCCACAGGGGGCCGATACGAGCAGTACTTC
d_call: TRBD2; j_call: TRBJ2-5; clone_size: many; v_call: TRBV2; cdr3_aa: CASSGGLAEETQYF; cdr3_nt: TGTGCCAGCAGTGGGGGACTAGCAGAAGAGACCCAGTACTTC
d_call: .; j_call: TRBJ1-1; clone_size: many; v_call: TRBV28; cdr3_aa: CASSFRLILNTEAFF; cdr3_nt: TGTGCCAGCAGTTTCAGATTGATTTTGAACACTGAAGCTTTCTTT
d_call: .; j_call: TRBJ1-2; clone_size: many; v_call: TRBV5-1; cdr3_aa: CASSADIGYGYTF; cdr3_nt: TGCGCCAGCAGCGCGGACATCGGCTATGGCTACACCTTC
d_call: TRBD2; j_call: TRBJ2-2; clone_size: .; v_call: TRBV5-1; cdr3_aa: CASSLGSGATGELFF; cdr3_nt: TGCGCCAGCAGCTTAGGTAGCGGGGCCACCGGGGAGCTGTTTTTT
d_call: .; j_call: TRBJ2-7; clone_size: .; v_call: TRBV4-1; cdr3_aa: CASSREPGNPSYEQYF; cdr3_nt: TGCGCCAGCAGTCGAGAGCCGGGAAACCCCTCCTACGAGCAGTACTTC
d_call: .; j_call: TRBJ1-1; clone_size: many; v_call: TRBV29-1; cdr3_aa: CSADGTEQAFF; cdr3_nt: TGCAGCGCTGATGGGACGGAACAAGCTTTCTTT
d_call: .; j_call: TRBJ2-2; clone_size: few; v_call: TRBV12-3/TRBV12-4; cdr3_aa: CASSLTRGDGELFF; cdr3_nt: TGTGCCAGCAGTTTAACCAGGGGAGACGGGGAGCTGTTTTTT
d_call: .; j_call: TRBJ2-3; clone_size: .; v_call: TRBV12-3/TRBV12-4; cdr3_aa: CASSLNGRDATDTQYF; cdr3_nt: TGTGCCAGCAGTTTGAATGGGCGGGACGCCACAGATACGCAGTATTTT
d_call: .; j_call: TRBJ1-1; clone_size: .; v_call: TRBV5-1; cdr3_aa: CASSESNLERRF; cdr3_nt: TGCGCCAGCAGCGAATCCAATTTGGAACGCCGTTTT
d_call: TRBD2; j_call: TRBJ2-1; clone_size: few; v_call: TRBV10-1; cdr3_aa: CASSESGTKYNEQFF; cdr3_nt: TGCGCCAGCAGTGAGAGCGGGACTAAGTACAATGAGCAGTTCTTC
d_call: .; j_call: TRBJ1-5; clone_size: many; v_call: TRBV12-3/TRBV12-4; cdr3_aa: CASSQPNQPQHF; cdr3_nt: TGTGCCAGCAGTCAACCCAATCAGCCCCAGCATTTT
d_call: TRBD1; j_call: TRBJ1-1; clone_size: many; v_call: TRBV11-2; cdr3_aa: CASSYGQGGNTEAFF; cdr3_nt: TGTGCCAGCAGCTACGGACAGGGAGGGAACACTGAAGCTTTCTTT
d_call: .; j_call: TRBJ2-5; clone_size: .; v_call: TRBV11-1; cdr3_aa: CASSLAAGWETQYF; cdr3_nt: TGTGCCAGCAGCTTAGCGGCGGGGTGGGAGACCCAGTACTTC
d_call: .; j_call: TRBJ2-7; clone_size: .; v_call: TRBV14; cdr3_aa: CASSQTGIDEQYF; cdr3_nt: TGTGCCAGCAGCCAGACGGGGATTGACGAGCAGTACTTC
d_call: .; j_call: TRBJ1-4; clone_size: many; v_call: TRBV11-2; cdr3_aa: CASSLGTGEKLFF; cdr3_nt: TGTGCCAGTAGCTTAGGAACGGGAGAAAAACTGTTTTTT
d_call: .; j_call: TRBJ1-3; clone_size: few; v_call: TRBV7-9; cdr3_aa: CASRPETTGNTIYF; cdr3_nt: TGTGCCAGCAGACCCGAAACGACTGGAAACACCATATATTTT
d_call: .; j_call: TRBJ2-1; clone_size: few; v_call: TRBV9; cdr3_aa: CASSVEARGNEQFF; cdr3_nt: TGTGCCAGCAGCGTAGAGGCCAGGGGTAATGAGCAGTTCTTC
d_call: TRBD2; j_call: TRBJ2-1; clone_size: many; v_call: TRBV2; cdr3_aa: CASSPSRGGRADEQFF; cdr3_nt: TGTGCCAGCAGCCCCAGTCGTGGCGGGAGGGCCGATGAGCAGTTCTTC
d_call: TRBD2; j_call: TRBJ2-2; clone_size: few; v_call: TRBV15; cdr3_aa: CATSRRGGHGTGELFF; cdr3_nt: TGTGCCACCAGCAGGCGGGGGGGGCATGGCACCGGGGAGCTGTTTTTT
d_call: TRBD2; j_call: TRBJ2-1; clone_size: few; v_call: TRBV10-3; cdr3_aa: CAISEAPSPASGRLKALF; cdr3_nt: TGTGCCATCAGTGAGGCCCCCTCCCCCGCTAGCGGGAGATTAAAGGCCCTCTTC
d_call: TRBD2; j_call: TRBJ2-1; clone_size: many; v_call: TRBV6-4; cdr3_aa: CASSPASGTGDEQFF; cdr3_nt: TGTGCCAGCAGTCCCGCTAGCGGGACGGGCGATGAGCAGTTCTTC
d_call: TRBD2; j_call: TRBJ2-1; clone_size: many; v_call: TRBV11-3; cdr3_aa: CASSSGLAGAEQFF; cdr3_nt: TGTGCCAGCAGCTCGGGACTAGCGGGGGCCGAGCAGTTCTTC
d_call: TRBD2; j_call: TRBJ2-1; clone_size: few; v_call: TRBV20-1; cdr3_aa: CSAKGLAGVYNEQFF; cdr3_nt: TGCAGTGCTAAAGGACTAGCGGGAGTCTACAATGAGCAGTTCTTC
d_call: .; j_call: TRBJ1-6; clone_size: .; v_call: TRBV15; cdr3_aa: CATSRDRGNSPLHF; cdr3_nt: TGTGCCACCAGCAGAGACAGGGGCAATTCACCCCTCCACTTT
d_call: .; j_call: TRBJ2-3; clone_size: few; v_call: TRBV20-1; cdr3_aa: CSARRAGSTDTQYF; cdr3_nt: TGCAGTGCTAGGAGAGCGGGCAGCACAGATACGCAGTATTTT
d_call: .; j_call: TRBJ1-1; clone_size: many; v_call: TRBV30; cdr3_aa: CAWSLTGFMNTEAFF; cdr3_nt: TGTGCCTGGAGCCTGACAGGATTCATGAACACTGAAGCTTTCTTT